This T cell receptor (beta chain) derives from a study of blood T cells in healthy people across ages. This clonotype came up many times. J was trimmed by 3 bases and V by 7 bases; bases with no gene match: 5. This CDR3 spans 14 amino acids. Primers used in a second PCR of about 7 to 11 cycles were a sample-barcoded 5' primer and a J-beta primer mix. From the 5' RACE reads, TCRdb called clonotypes with MiXCR, one entry per CDR3 protein. The data show some 1.7 million distinct CDR3 sequences, roughly 27% seen once. There were healthy Caucasian individuals from Russia, aged about 6 to 100, serving as donors.

Material for sequencing was blood. The gene calls are TRBV12-3 or TRBV12-4 and TRBJ2-5, with 10 bases aligning to TRBD2. The origin of this receptor is a woman between 25 and 40 years old in good health. The CDR3 nucleotides are TGTGCCAGCACCCCCACTAGCGGGGAAGAGACCCAGTACTTC. Protein: CASTPTSGEETQYF.